Each of the 2 T cell receptor beta chains below was sequenced from the same sample in a study of neurological immune-mediated disorders. One entry per CDR3 protein results from TCRdb running MiXCR on the 5' RACE reads. The sample includes about 54,000 distinct CDR3 sequences, 4% of them seen just once. The sequenced sample was CD4+ T cells from blood. All receptors come from a woman aged 40 to 50 with multiple sclerosis.

In this sample, this clonotype turned up many times. V and J are TRBV9 and TRBJ2-1; D unresolved. In germline, CDR1 is SGDLS, CDR2 YYNGEE. V lost 0 bases and J lost 5, with 6 bases in between. The CDR3 has 13 amino acids. CDR3 sequence (DNA): TGTGCCAGCAGCGTAGTCCAGAACAATGAGCAGTTCTTC. This gives the protein CASSVVQNNEQFF.

This clonotype was seen many times. The rearrangement links TRBV20-1 to TRBJ2-7; D gene uncertain. CDR1 and CDR2 from the germline V gene are DFQATT and SNEGSKA (reference sequence). The CDR3 is made up of 12 amino acids. Between the trimmed V and J ends, which lost 5 bases and 4 bases, there was a span of 12 bases. The CDR3 loop reads CSAGIDRYEQYF. The CDR3 bases are TGCAGTGCTGGAATAGACCGGTACGAGCAGTACTTC.